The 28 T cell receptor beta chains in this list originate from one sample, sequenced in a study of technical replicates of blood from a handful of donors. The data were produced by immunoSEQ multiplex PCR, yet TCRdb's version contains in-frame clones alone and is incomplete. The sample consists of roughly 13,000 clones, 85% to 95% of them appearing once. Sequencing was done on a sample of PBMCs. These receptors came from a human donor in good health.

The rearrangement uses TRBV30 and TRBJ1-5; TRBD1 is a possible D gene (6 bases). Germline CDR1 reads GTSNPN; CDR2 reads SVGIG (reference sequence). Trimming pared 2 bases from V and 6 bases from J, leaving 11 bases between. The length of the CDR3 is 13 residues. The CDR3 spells CAWSKGDGQPQHF. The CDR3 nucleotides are TGTGCCTGGAGTAAGGGGGACGGTCAGCCCCAGCATTTT.

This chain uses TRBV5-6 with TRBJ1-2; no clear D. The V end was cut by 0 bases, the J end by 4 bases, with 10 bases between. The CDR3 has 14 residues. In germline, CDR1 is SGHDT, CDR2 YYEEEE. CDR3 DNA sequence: TGTGCCAGCAGCTTGGTGGGAGCCGTCTATGGCTACACCTTC. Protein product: CASSLVGAVYGYTF.

CDR3 bases: TGTGCCAGCAGCGTGACAGACACTGAAGCTTTCTTT. Translating gives CASSVTDTEAFF. V gene TRBV6-6 combines with J gene TRBJ1-1, with a tentative D call TRBD1 (5 bases). This CDR3 has 12 amino acids. V lost 6 bases, J lost 3 bases, and 8 bases lay in between. CDR1 and CDR2 from the germline V gene are MNHNY and SVGAGI (reference sequence).

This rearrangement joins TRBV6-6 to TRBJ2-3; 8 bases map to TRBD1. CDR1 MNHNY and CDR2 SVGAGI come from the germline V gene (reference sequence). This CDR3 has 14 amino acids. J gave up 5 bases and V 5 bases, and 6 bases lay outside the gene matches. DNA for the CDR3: TGTGCCAGCAGTCCGACAGGGGTTCAAGATACGCAGTATTTT. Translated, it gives CASSPTGVQDTQYF.

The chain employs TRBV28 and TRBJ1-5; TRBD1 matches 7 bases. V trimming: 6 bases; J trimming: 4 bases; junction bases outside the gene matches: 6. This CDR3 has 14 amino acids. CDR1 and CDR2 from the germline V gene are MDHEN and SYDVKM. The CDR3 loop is CASSSGGGNQPQHF. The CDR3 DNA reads TGTGCCAGCAGCTCAGGGGGTGGGAATCAGCCCCAGCATTTT.

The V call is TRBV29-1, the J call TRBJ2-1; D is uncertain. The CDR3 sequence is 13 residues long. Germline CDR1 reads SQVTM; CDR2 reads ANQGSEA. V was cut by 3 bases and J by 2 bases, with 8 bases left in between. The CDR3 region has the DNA TGCAGCGTTGAGGTTTTAGCCTACAATGAGCAGTTCTTC. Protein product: CSVEVLAYNEQFF.

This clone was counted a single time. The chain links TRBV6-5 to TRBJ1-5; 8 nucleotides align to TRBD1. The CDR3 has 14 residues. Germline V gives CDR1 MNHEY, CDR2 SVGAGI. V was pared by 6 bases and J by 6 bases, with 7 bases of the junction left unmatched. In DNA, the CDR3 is TGTGCCAGCAGGAGCCAGGGGGCCGGTCAGCCCCAGCATTTT. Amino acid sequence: CASRSQGAGQPQHF.

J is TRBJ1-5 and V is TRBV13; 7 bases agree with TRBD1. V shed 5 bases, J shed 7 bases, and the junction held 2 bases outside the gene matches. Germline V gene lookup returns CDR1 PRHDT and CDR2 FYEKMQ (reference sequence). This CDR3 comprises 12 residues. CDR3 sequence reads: CASSPRGQPQHF. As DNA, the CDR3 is TGTGCCAGCAGCCCCAGGGGGCAGCCCCAGCATTTT.

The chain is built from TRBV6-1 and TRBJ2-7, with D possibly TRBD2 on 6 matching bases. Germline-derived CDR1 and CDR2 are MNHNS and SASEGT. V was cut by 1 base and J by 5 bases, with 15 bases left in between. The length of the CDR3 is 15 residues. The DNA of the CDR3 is TGTGCCAGCAGTGAAGACCACGGAGGGTGGGACGAGCAGTACTTC. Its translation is CASSEDHGGWDEQYF.

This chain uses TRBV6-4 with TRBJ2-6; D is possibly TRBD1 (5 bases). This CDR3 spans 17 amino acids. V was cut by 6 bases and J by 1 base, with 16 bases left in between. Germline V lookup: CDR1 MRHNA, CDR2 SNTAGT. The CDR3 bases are TGTGCCAGCAGCCGCGACAGCGTCGCTTCTGGGGCCAACGTCCTGACTTTC. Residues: CASSRDSVASGANVLTF.

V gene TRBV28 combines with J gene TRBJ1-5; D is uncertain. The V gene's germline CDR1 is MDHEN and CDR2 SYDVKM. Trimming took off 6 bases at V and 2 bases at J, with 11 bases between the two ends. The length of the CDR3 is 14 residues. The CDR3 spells CASRSGWGNQPQHF. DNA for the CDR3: TGTGCCAGCAGATCGGGGTGGGGCAATCAGCCCCAGCATTTT.

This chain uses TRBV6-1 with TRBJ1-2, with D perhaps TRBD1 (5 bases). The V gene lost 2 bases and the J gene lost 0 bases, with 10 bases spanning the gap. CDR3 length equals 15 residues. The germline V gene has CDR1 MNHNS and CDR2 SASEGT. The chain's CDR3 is CASSEFGGTNYGYTF. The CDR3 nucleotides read TGTGCCAGCAGTGAATTTGGGGGGACTAACTATGGCTACACCTTC.

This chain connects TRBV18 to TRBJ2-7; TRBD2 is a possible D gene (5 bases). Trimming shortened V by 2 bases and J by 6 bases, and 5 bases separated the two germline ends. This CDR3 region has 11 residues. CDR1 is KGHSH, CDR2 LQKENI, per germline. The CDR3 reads CASSPGSEQYF. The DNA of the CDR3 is TGTGCCAGCTCACCAGGGAGCGAGCAGTACTTC.

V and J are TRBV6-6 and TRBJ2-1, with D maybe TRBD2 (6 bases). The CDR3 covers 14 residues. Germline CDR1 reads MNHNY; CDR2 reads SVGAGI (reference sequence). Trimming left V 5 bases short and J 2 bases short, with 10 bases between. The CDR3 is CASSPEGAYNEQFF. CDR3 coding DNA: TGTGCCAGCAGTCCGGAGGGAGCCTACAATGAGCAGTTCTTC.

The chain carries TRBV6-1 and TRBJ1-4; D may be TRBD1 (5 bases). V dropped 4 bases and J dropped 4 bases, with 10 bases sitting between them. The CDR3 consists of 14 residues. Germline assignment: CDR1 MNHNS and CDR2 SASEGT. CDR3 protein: CASSGTLNNEKLFF. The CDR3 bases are TGTGCCAGCAGTGGGACACTCAATAATGAAAAACTGTTTTTT.

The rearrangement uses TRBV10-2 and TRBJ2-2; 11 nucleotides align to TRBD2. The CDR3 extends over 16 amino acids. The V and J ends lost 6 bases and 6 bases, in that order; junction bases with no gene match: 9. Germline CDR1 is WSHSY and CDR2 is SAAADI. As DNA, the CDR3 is TGCGCCAGCAGCACTAGCGGGAGTTCTTTCTCCGGGGAGCTGTTTTTT. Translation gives CASSTSGSSFSGELFF.

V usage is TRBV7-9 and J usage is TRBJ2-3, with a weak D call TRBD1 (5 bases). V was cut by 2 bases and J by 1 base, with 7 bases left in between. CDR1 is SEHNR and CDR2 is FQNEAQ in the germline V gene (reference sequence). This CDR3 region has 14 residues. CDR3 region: CASSLSQGTDTQYF. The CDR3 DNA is TGTGCCAGCAGCTTATCACAGGGCACAGATACGCAGTATTTT.

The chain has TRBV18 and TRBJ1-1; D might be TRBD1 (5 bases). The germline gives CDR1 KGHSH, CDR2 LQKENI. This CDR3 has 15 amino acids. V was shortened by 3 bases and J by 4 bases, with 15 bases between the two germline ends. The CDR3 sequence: CASSPRQTSSTEAFF. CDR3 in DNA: TGTGCCAGCTCACCCAGACAGACTTCGAGCACTGAAGCTTTCTTT.

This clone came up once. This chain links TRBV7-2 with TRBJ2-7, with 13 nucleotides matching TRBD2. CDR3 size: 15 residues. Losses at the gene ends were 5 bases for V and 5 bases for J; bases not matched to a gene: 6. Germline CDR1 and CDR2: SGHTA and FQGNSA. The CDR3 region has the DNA TGTGCCAGCAGCCCCGGACTAGCGGGAGCCGACGAGCAGTACTTC. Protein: CASSPGLAGADEQYF.

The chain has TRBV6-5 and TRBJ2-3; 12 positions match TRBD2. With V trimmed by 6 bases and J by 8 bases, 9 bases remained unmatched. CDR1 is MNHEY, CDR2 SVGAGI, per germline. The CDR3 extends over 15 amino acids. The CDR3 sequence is CASRDTSGGKGTQYF. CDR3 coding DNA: TGTGCCAGCAGGGACACTAGCGGGGGGAAGGGTACGCAGTATTTT.

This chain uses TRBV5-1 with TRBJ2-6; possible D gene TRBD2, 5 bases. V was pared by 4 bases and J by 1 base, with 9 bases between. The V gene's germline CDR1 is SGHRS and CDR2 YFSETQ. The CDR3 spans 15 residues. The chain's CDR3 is CASSLRESGANVLTF. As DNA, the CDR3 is TGCGCCAGCAGCCTGAGGGAATCTGGGGCCAACGTCCTGACTTTC.

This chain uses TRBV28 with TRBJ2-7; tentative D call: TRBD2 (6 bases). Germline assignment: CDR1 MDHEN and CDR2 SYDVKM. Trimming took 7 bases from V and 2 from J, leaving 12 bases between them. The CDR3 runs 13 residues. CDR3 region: CASNGGNAYEQYF. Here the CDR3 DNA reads TGTGCCAGCAATGGCGGGAACGCCTACGAGCAGTACTTC.

CDR3 sequence reads: CASSLLQGNYNEQFF. CDR3 in DNA: TGTGCCAGCAGCCTACTACAGGGTAATTACAATGAGCAGTTCTTC. The chain couples TRBV11-2 to TRBJ2-1; D may be TRBD1 (6 bases). Trimming cost V 5 bases and J 4 bases, with 15 bases left between them. The CDR3 is made up of 15 amino acids. CDR1 and CDR2 from the germline V gene are SGHAT and FQNNGV.

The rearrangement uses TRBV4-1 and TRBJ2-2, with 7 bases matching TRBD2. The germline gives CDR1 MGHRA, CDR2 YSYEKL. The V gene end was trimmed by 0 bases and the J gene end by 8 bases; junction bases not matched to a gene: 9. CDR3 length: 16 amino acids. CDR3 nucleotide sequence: TGCGCCAGCAGCCAAGAGCGCGGGAGTTTATGGGGGGAGCTGTTTTTT. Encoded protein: CASSQERGSLWGELFF.

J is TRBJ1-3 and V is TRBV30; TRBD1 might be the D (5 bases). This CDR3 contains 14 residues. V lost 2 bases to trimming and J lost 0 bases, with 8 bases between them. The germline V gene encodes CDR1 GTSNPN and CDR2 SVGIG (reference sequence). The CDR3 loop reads CAWSRGSSGNTIYF. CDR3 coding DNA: TGTGCCTGGAGTAGGGGCAGCTCTGGAAACACCATATATTTT. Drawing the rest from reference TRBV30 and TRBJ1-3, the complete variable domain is SQTIHQWPATLVQPVGSPLSLECTVEGTSNPNLYWYRQAAGRGLQLLFYSVGIGQISSEVPQNLSASRPQDRQFILSSKKLLLSDSGFYLCAWSRGSSGNTIYFGEGSWLTVV.

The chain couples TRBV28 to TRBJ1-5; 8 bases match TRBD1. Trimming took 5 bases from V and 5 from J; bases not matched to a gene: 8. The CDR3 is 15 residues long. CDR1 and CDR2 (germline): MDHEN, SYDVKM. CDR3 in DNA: TGTGCCAGCAGTAATAGACAGGGGATTGATCAGCCCCAGCATTTT. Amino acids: CASSNRQGIDQPQHF. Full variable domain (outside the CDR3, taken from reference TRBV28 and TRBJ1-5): DVKVTQSSRYLVKRTGEKVFLECVQDMDHENMFWYRQDPGLGLRLIYFSYDVKMKEKGDIPEGYSVSREKKERFSLILESASTNQTSMYLCASSNRQGIDQPQHFGDGTRLSIL.

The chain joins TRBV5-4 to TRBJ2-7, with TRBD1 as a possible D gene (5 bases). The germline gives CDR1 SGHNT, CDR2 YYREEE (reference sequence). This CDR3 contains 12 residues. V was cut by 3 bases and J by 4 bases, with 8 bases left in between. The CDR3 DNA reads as TGTGCCAGCAGCTCCCAGGGTTACGAGCAGTACTTC. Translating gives CASSSQGYEQYF.

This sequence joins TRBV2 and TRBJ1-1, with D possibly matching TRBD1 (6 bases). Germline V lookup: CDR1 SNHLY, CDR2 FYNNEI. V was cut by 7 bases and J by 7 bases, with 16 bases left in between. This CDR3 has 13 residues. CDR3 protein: CASKVSQGLEAFF. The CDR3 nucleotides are TGTGCCAGCAAGGTGTCGCAGGGGCTTGAAGCTTTCTTT. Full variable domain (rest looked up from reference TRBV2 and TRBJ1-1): EPEVTQTPSHQVTQMGQEVILRCVPISNHLYFYWYRQILGQKVEFLVSFYNNEISEKSEIFDDQFSVERPDGSNFTLKIRSTKLEDSAMYFCASKVSQGLEAFFGQGTRLTVV.